Each of the 29 T cell receptor beta chains below was sequenced from the same sample in a study of CD8 T cells in ankylosing spondylitis. TCRdb re-analysed the 5' RACE reads in MiXCR, keeping a single row per CDR3 protein. Of around 150,000 distinct CDR3 sequences listed, roughly 10% are singletons. The sample was blood, either unsorted or a sorted T cell fraction (not recorded which). Receptor source: a female donor with ankylosing spondylitis or in good health (not recorded which).

At least ten counts were recorded for this clonotype. The rearrangement joins TRBV5-1 to TRBJ2-5; D unclear. V lost 1 base to trimming and J lost 5 bases, with 12 bases between them. Germline V CDR1 and CDR2: SGHRS, YFSETQ. The CDR3 runs to 14 residues. The CDR3 region is CASSLSHRTETQYF. In DNA, the CDR3 is TGCGCCAGCAGCTTGAGCCATCGTACGGAGACCCAGTACTTC.

The table lists this clonotype with many counts. The rearrangement links TRBV11-3 to TRBJ2-7; 11 bases are a match to TRBD1. The germline gives CDR1 SGHNT, CDR2 YENEEA. V lost 5 bases, J lost 8 bases, and 11 bases stayed unmatched. CDR3 length: 15 residues. CDR3 amino acids: CASSHPGQGAYQQYF. In nucleotides, the CDR3 is TGTGCCAGCAGCCATCCCGGACAGGGGGCTTACCAGCAGTACTTC.

This clonotype came up many times. The J gene is TRBJ1-2, the V gene TRBV24-1; D gene uncertain. This CDR3 contains 15 residues. Trimming left V 3 bases short and J 2 bases short, with 12 bases between. Germline V gene sequence: CDR1 KGHDR, CDR2 SFDVKD. CDR3 loop: CATSDRRTGNYGYTF. The DNA for the CDR3 is TGTGCCACCAGTGATAGGCGGACTGGAAACTATGGCTACACCTTC.

In its sample, this clonotype was seen a few times. V usage is TRBV24-1 and J usage is TRBJ2-7; no clear D gene. This CDR3 has 11 amino acids. V was shortened by 6 bases and J by 5 bases, with 7 bases between the two germline ends. Germline V gene sequence: CDR1 KGHDR, CDR2 SFDVKD. The DNA of the CDR3 is TGTGCCACCAGTTGGCTTGACGAGCAGTACTTC. Translated, it gives CATSWLDEQYF.

This clonotype occurred many times. This sequence joins TRBV29-1 and TRBJ2-5, with D unresolved. The germline V gene has CDR1 SQVTM and CDR2 ANQGSEA. The CDR3 runs 12 residues. Trimming pared 7 bases from V and 5 bases from J, leaving 14 bases between. The CDR3 here is CSAVDVGETQYF. The CDR3 DNA reads TGCAGCGCCGTAGACGTAGGGGAGACCCAGTACTTC.

Of note for this clonotype: One junction end disagrees with the germline gene, perhaps due to a read error. The chain combines TRBV24-1 with TRBJ2-1, with TRBD2 identical over 8 bases. Germline V CDR1 and CDR2: KGHDR, SFDVKD. This CDR3 region has 15 residues. The CDR3 loop reads CATSVLAGGVDEQFF. The DNA of the CDR3 is TGTGCCACCAGTGTTTTGGCGGGGGGCGTCGATGAGCAGTTCTTC.

The chain has TRBV28 and TRBJ1-2; a possible D gene is TRBD1 (5 bases). CDR3 length: 13 residues. Looked up from germline, CDR1 is MDHEN and CDR2 is SYDVKM. The V end lost 6 bases, the J end lost 3 bases, and 11 bases lay between the germline ends. The CDR3: CASRSGQDYGYTF. Here the CDR3 DNA reads TGTGCCAGCAGGTCAGGACAAGACTATGGCTACACCTTC.

Ten or more counts support this clonotype. The chain joins TRBV9 to TRBJ1-2; no clear D gene. The CDR3 runs to 13 residues. The V gene's germline CDR1 is SGDLS and CDR2 YYNGEE. The germline V and J ends were trimmed by 0 bases and 4 bases, with 7 bases remaining between them. The CDR3 sequence is CASSVDTSYGYTF. CDR3 DNA: TGTGCCAGCAGCGTAGACACCAGCTATGGCTACACCTTC.

Notes on this clonotype: A much larger clone lies a single base off, so this may be a read error. The chain carries TRBV12-3 or TRBV12-4 and TRBJ2-7; D is uncertain. The V end was cut by 5 bases, the J end by 4 bases, with 15 bases between. CDR3 size: 14 residues. In nucleotides, the CDR3 is TGTGCCAGCAGTAAAAGGGAAAGGGCGTACGAGCAGTACTTC. This encodes CASSKRERAYEQYF.

This clonotype has a count of ten or more. As DNA, the CDR3 is TGCAGCGCTGGGCACACTGAAGCTTTCTTT. It codes for CSAGHTEAFF. The chain combines TRBV29-1 with TRBJ1-1; D is uncertain. V was pared by 7 bases and J by 3 bases, with 6 bases between. The CDR3 loop spans 10 amino acids. The V gene's germline CDR1 is SQVTM and CDR2 ANQGSEA.

The CDR3 DNA follows: TGTGCCAGTCTCCTCGACCGAGGGGGACGGGAGCCCCAGCATTTT. Translation: CASLLDRGGREPQHF. V is TRBV2 and J is TRBJ1-5, with a weak D call TRBD1 (6 bases). V was cut by 9 bases and J by 8 bases, with 23 bases left in between. This CDR3 has 15 amino acids. Germline V CDR1 and CDR2: SNHLY, FYNNEI.

This clonotype was counted many times. V usage is TRBV20-1 and J usage is TRBJ1-6; TRBD1 matches 7 bases. This CDR3 has 14 residues. J was trimmed by 4 bases and V by 3 bases; bases with no gene match: 3. Germline V gene data show CDR1 as DFQATT and CDR2 as SNEGSKA (reference sequence). The DNA of the CDR3 is TGCAGTGCTAGGGGGACAGTGTATAATTCACCCCTCCACTTT. Translating it yields CSARGTVYNSPLHF.

This clonotype was seen at least ten times. The V call is TRBV5-1, the J call TRBJ1-5; D ambiguous. Germline CDR1 and CDR2: SGHRS and YFSETQ. CDR3 length: 15 amino acids. Deletions cut 0 bases from V and 5 bases from J, with 12 bases between. The CDR3 region is CASSLGPKGDQPQHF. Here the CDR3 DNA reads TGCGCCAGCAGCTTGGGCCCGAAGGGTGATCAGCCCCAGCATTTT. Full variable domain (rest looked up from reference TRBV5-1 and TRBJ1-5): KAGVTQTPRYLIKTRGQQVTLSCSPISGHRSVSWYQQTPGQGLQFLFEYFSETQRNKGNFPGRFSGRQFSNSRSEMNVSTLELGDSALYLCASSLGPKGDQPQHFGDGTRLSIL.

This clonotype showed up just a few times. The chain joins TRBV11-2 to TRBJ1-1; maybe TRBD1 (6 bases). The CDR3 length is 14 residues. The V end lost 4 bases, the J end lost 7 bases, and 16 bases lay between the germline ends. Germline V lookup: CDR1 SGHAT, CDR2 FQNNGV. The CDR3 region is CASSYVGGQGEAFF. The CDR3 bases are TGTGCCAGCAGCTACGTTGGGGGCCAAGGTGAAGCTTTCTTT.

Ten or more counts support this clonotype. J is TRBJ2-3 and V is TRBV5-1, with a possible D match to TRBD2 (5 bases). This CDR3 has 14 residues. The V and J ends lost 3 bases and 4 bases respectively, with 12 bases between them. From germline, CDR1 is SGHRS and CDR2 YFSETQ. The CDR3 sequence is CASSWASPSDTQYF. The DNA of the CDR3 is TGCGCCAGCAGCTGGGCTAGCCCCTCAGATACGCAGTATTTT.

This clonotype appeared many times. The chain joins TRBV6-1 to TRBJ2-1; D call uncertain. The CDR3 covers 16 residues. Looked up from germline, CDR1 is MNHNS and CDR2 is SASEGT. V dropped 7 bases and J dropped 1 base, with 17 bases sitting between them. CDR3 protein: CASNSRRSSSYNEQFF. CDR3 in DNA: TGTGCCAGCAACTCACGACGGAGTTCTTCCTACAATGAGCAGTTCTTC.

In its sample, this clonotype was seen a few times. This rearrangement joins TRBV5-1 to TRBJ2-5, with 8 positions matching TRBD2. The V gene end was trimmed by 1 base and the J gene end by 2 bases; junction bases not matched to a gene: 4. This CDR3 comprises 15 residues. CDR1 and CDR2 (germline): SGHRS, YFSETQ. As DNA, the CDR3 is TGCGCCAGCAGCTTGACTAGCGGTCAACAAGAGACCCAGTACTTC. This gives the protein CASSLTSGQQETQYF.

This clonotype has at least ten counts. The gene calls are TRBV12-3 or TRBV12-4 and TRBJ1-3; D might be TRBD1 (6 bases). V was trimmed by 6 bases and J by 0 bases, leaving 12 bases between them. This CDR3 spans 15 amino acids. This CDR3 is CASRETGISGNTIYF. The CDR3 coding sequence is TGTGCCAGCAGAGAGACAGGCATCTCTGGAAACACCATATATTTT.

This clonotype was found many times. The chain has TRBV28 and TRBJ1-5; D is unclear. The CDR3 consists of 12 residues. V was pared by 7 bases and J by 6 bases, with 10 bases between. Germline assignment: CDR1 MDHEN and CDR2 SYDVKM. The CDR3 loop reads CASTHPRQPQHF. CDR3 coding DNA: TGTGCCAGCACCCACCCACGTCAGCCCCAGCATTTT.

This clonotype turned up a few times. The genes are TRBV10-3 and TRBJ2-6; D unresolved. V lost 10 bases, J lost 1 base, and 14 bases lay in between. The CDR3 is 15 amino acids. The germline V gene encodes CDR1 ENHRY and CDR2 SYGVKD. CDR3 nucleotides: TGTGCCACCTTTTGGGGTGCGTCTGGGGCCAACGTCCTGACTTTC. Amino acid sequence: CATFWGASGANVLTF.

In this sample, this clonotype turned up many times. The V call is TRBV19, the J call TRBJ1-1; the D gene is possibly TRBD1 (5 bases). Between the trimmed V and J ends, which lost 6 bases and 5 bases, there was a span of 16 bases. Per the germline V gene, CDR1 is LNHDA and CDR2 is SQIVND (reference sequence). This CDR3 has 14 amino acids. The CDR3: CASSSQGGRTEAFF. The CDR3 DNA sequence: TGTGCCAGTAGCTCTCAGGGCGGTAGGACTGAAGCTTTCTTT.

Note on this clonotype: A much larger clone lies a single base off, so this may be a read error. This chain connects TRBV24-1 to TRBJ2-1; D is ambiguous. Germline V gives CDR1 KGHDR, CDR2 SFDVKD. The CDR3 length is 14 residues. In nucleotides, the CDR3 is TGTGCCGCCAGAGACGAGAGCTCCTACAATGAGCAGTTCTTC. Its translation: CAARDESSYNEQFF.

This clonotype has a count of ten or more. The V and J genes are TRBV10-3 and TRBJ2-2; TRBD1 is a possible D gene (6 bases). CDR1 is ENHRY and CDR2 is SYGVKD in the germline V gene. The CDR3 totals 13 residues. Trimming removed 6 bases at V and 1 base at J, with 6 bases between. CDR3 region: CAISRGNTGELFF. The DNA of the CDR3 is TGTGCCATCAGCAGGGGGAACACCGGGGAGCTGTTTTTT.

This clonotype was recorded many times. The rearrangement links TRBV5-1 to TRBJ2-2, with D possibly being TRBD2 (7 bases). Germline V gives CDR1 SGHRS, CDR2 YFSETQ. The length of the CDR3 is 17 residues. V was clipped by 4 bases and J by 3 bases, with 19 bases between them. For the CDR3, the DNA is TGCGCCAGCAGCCATCACGGCGGGGGCACGGACACCGGGGAGCTGTTTTTT. It translates to CASSHHGGGTDTGELFF.

The chain links TRBV7-8 to TRBJ2-2; D not certain. Looked up from germline, CDR1 is SGHVS and CDR2 is FQNEAQ. This CDR3 spans 16 amino acids. Deletions cut 3 bases from V and 0 bases from J, with 11 bases between. Written as DNA, the CDR3 is TGTGCCAGCAGCTTTAGGCCCCGGGCGAACACCGGGGAGCTGTTTTTT. Translation gives CASSFRPRANTGELFF.

A few counts support this clonotype. The chain combines TRBV18 with TRBJ1-5; no firm D call. Germline assignment: CDR1 KGHSH and CDR2 LQKENI. Trimming removed 6 bases from V and 1 base from J, with 13 bases in between. This CDR3 is 15 amino acids long. The CDR3 spells CASSPSDGSNQPQHF. CDR3 DNA: TGTGCCAGCTCCCCCTCGGACGGCAGCAATCAGCCCCAGCATTTT.

At least ten counts were recorded for this clonotype. The rearrangement links TRBV7-2 to TRBJ2-7; D is possibly TRBD1 (5 bases). CDR1 SGHTA and CDR2 FQGNSA come from the germline V gene. The length of the CDR3 is 13 residues. Trimming stripped 8 bases from V and 1 base from J, with 12 bases between. The CDR3 nucleotides are TGTGCCAGCTCAGGGCCAATATCCTACGAGCAGTACTTC. Translation gives CASSGPISYEQYF.

This clonotype was recorded a few times. The chain uses TRBV6-1 and TRBJ1-1; a possible D gene is TRBD1 (5 bases). Germline V lookup: CDR1 MNHNS, CDR2 SASEGT. Trimming took 6 bases from V and 6 from J, leaving 17 bases between them. This CDR3 is 14 amino acids long. The CDR3, as DNA: TGTGCCAGCAGCAACCCCGGCAGGGTCGCTGAAGCTTTCTTT. Translation: CASSNPGRVAEAFF.

This clonotype was observed at least ten times. The rearrangement uses TRBV20-1 and TRBJ2-3; D tentatively fits TRBD1 or TRBD2 (5 bases each). The CDR3 extends over 15 amino acids. The germline V and J ends were trimmed by 0 bases and 0 bases, with 10 bases remaining between them. Germline values: CDR1 DFQATT, CDR2 SNEGSKA (reference sequence). CDR3 DNA sequence: TGCAGTGCTAGAGATACTAGGGGTAGCACAGATACGCAGTATTTT. It codes for CSARDTRGSTDTQYF.